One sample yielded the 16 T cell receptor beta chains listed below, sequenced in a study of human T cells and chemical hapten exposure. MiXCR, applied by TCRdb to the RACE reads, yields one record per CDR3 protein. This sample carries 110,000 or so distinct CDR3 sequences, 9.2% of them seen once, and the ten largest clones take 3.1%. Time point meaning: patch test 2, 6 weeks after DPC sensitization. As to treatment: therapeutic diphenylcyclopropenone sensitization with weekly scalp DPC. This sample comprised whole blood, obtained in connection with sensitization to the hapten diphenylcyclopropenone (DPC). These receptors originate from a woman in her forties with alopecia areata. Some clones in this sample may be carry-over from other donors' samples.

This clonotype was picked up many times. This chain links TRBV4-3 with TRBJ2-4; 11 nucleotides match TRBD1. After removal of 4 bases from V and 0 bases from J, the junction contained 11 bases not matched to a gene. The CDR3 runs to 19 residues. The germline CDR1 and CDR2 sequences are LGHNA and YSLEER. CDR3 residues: CASSPAPGQGGLAKNIQYF. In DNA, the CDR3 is TGCGCCAGCAGCCCCGCCCCGGGACAGGGGGGTCTAGCCAAAAACATTCAGTACTTC.

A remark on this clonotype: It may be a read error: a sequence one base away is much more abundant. This CDR3 reads CATSDLIGTGGYEQYF. The DNA of the CDR3 is TGTGCCACCAGTGATTTGATCGGGACAGGGGGATACGAGCAGTACTTC. J is TRBJ2-7 and V is TRBV24-1, with 11 bases aligning to TRBD1. V shed 0 bases and J 4 bases; nucleotides not matched to a gene: 4. The germline V gene has CDR1 KGHDR and CDR2 SFDVKD. The CDR3 is made up of 16 amino acids.

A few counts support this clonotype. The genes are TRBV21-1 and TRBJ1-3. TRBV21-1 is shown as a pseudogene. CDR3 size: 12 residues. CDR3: CASSSTGNTIYF. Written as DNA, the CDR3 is TGTGCCAGCAGCTCGACTGGAAACACCATATATTTT.

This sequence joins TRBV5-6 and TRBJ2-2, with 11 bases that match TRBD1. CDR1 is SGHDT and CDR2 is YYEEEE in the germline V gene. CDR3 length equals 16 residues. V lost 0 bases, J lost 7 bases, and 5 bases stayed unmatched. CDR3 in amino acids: CASSLVDRGQVGELFF. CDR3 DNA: TGTGCCAGCAGCTTGGTGGACAGGGGGCAAGTCGGGGAGCTGTTTTTT.

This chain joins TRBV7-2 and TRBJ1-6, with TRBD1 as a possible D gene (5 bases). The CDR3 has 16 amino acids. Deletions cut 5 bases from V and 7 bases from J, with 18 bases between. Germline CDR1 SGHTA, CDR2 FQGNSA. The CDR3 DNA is TGTGCCAGCAGCCCAGTCGTCCGAGGGGACAATTCACCCCTCCACTTT. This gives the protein CASSPVVRGDNSPLHF.

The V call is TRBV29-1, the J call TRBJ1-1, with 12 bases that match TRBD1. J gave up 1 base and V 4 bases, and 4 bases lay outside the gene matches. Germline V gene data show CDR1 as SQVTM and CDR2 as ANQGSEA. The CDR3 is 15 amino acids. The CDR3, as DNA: TGCAGCGTTGGCGGGACAGGGGGCCCGAACACTGAAGCTTTCTTT. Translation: CSVGGTGGPNTEAFF.

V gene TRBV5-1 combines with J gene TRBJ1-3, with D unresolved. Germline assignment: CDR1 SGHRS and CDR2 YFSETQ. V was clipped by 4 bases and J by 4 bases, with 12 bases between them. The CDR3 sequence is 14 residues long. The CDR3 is CASSGTSSGNTIYF. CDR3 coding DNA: TGCGCCAGCAGCGGAACCTCATCAGGAAACACCATATATTTT.

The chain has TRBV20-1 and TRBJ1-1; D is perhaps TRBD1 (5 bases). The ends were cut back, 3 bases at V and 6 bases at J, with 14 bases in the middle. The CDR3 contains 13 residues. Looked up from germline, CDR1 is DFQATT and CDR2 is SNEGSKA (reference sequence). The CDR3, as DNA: TGCAGTGCTAGGCGGGGGAATGTCGCTGAAGCTTTCTTT. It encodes CSARRGNVAEAFF.

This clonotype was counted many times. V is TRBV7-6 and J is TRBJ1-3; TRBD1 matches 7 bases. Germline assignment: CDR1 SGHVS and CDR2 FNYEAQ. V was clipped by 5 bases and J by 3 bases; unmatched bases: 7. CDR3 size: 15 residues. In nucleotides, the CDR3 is TGTGCCAGCAGCACGCGACAGGGAAGTGGAAACACCATATATTTT. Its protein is CASSTRQGSGNTIYF.

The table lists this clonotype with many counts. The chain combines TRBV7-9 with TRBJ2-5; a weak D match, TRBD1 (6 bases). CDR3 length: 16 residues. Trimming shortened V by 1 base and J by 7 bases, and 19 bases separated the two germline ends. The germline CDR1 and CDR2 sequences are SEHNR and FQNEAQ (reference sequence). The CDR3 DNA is TGTGCCAGCAGCTTAGGAGGGGGACCCGCACTCGGGACCCAGTACTTC. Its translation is CASSLGGGPALGTQYF.

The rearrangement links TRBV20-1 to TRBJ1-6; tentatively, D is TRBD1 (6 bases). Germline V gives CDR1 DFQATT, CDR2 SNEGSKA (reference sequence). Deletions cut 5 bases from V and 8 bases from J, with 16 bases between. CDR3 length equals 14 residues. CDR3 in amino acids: CSASLRQVYSPLHF. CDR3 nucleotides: TGCAGTGCTTCCCTCCGACAGGTTTATTCACCCCTCCACTTT.

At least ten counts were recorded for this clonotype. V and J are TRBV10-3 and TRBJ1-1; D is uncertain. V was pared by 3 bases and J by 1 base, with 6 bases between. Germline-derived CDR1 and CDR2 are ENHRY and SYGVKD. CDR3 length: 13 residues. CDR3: CAISERENTEAFF. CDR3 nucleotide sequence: TGTGCCATCAGTGAACGGGAGAACACTGAAGCTTTCTTT.

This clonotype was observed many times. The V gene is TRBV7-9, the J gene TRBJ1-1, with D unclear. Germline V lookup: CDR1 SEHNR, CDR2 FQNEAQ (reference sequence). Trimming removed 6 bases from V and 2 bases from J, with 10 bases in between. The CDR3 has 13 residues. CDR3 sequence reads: CASRKRDNTEAFF. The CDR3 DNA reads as TGTGCCAGCAGGAAGCGGGATAACACTGAAGCTTTCTTT.

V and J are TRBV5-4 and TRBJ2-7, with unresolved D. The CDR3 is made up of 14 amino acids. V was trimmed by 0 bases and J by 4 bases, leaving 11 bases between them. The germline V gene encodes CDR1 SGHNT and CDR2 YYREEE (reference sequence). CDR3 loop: CASSLDMGMYEQYF. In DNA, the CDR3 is TGTGCCAGCAGCTTGGACATGGGGATGTACGAGCAGTACTTC.

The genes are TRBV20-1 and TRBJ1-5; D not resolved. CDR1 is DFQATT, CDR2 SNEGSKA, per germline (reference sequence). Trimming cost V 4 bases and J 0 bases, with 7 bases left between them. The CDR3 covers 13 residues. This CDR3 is CSANTFSNQPQHF. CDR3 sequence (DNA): TGCAGTGCTAATACCTTTAGCAATCAGCCCCAGCATTTT.

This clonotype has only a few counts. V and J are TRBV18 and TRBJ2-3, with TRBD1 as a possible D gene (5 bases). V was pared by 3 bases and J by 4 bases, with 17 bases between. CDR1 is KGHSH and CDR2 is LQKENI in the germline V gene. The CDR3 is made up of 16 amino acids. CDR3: CASSPSGQGSPDTQYF. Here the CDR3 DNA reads TGTGCCAGCTCACCGTCCGGGCAGGGATCGCCAGATACGCAGTATTTT.